This is a list of T cell receptor beta chains from one sample in a study of shared clonotypes between healthy human individuals. Method: immunoSEQ multiplex PCR; TCRdb's copy keeps in-frame clones and lacks some. This table holds roughly 1,600,000 clones, around 98.5% found once. Sequencing was performed on naive CD4+ T cells sorted from blood. The origin of the receptors is a man younger than 40 in good health. The CDR3 runs from the conserved cysteine through the conserved F or W. The D gene is left open where the match is weak. Clone size is stated in some rows and not others, as once, few, many or a class when expanded.

clone_size j_call v_call d_call cdr3_aa cdr3_nt
- TRBJ2-1 TRBV12-5 - CASGLGFGEQFF TGTGCTAGTGGTTTGGGGTTCGGTGAGCAGTTCTTC
- TRBJ1-2 TRBV21-1 - CASSPTEKKNYGYTF TGTGCCAGCTCGCCGACAGAAAAAAAGAACTATGGCTACACCTTC
- TRBJ2-5 TRBV27 - CASSLRGETQYF TGTGCCAGCAGTTTACGGGGAGAGACCCAGTACTTC
- TRBJ1-1 TRBV5-1 - CASSFFRMNTEAFF TGCGCCAGCAGCTTTTTCAGAATGAACACTGAAGCTTTCTTT
- TRBJ1-4 TRBV28 - CASRPVTPNGEKLFF TGTGCCAGCAGGCCGGTCACTCCAAACGGGGAAAAACTGTTTTTT
- TRBJ2-5 TRBV2 - CASSSESQETQYF TGTGCCAGCAGTAGCGAGTCCCAAGAGACCCAGTACTTC
- TRBJ1-4 TRBV7-2 TRBD1 CASSLDRGGEKLFF TGTGCCAGCAGCCTAGACAGGGGAGGCGAAAAACTGTTTTTT
- TRBJ2-1 TRBV6-5 - CASRPHSSSYNEQFF TGTGCCAGCAGACCTCACTCGAGCTCCTACAATGAGCAGTTCTTC
- TRBJ2-1 TRBV4-3 TRBD2 CASSHLAGGQNEQFF TGCGCCAGCAGCCACCTAGCGGGAGGACAAAATGAGCAGTTCTTC
- TRBJ1-5 TRBV7-2 - CASSRTGFGQPQHF TGTGCCAGCAGCAGAACAGGGTTCGGTCAGCCCCAGCATTTT
- TRBJ1-4 TRBV6-1 - CASSADATNEKLFF TGTGCCAGCAGTGCAGACGCAACTAATGAAAAACTGTTTTTT
- TRBJ2-1 TRBV5-5 - CASSRPSDRGGEQFF TGTGCCAGCAGCAGACCCTCGGACCGCGGCGGTGAGCAGTTCTTC
- TRBJ2-7 TRBV7-2 - CASSLAETYEQYF TGTGCCAGCAGCTTAGCAGAGACTTACGAGCAGTACTTC
- TRBJ1-4 TRBV6-6 - CASSYSVGTTDEKLFF TGTGCCAGCAGTTACTCGGTAGGGACGACTGATGAAAAACTGTTTTTT
- TRBJ2-2 TRBV5-4 - CASSLANRAGELFF TGTGCCAGCAGCTTGGCCAACAGGGCCGGGGAGCTGTTTTTT
- TRBJ2-7 TRBV2 TRBD1 CASSAGQGVSYEQYF TGTGCCAGCAGCGCAGGACAGGGGGTCTCCTACGAGCAGTACTTC
- TRBJ2-7 TRBV5-5 TRBD1 CASSYTGTGTYEQYF TGTGCCAGCAGCTACACGGGGACAGGGACCTACGAGCAGTACTTC
- TRBJ2-3 TRBV19 TRBD2 CASSSILAGVSDTQYF TGTGCCAGTAGTAGCATACTAGCGGGAGTCTCAGATACGCAGTATTTT
- TRBJ2-3 TRBV28 TRBD2 CASSSWTSGSTDTQYF TGTGCCAGCAGTTCATGGACTAGCGGAAGCACAGATACGCAGTATTTT
- TRBJ2-7 TRBV6-1 TRBD1 CASIPRDRAGDEQYF TGTGCCAGCATTCCCCGGGACAGGGCCGGGGATGAGCAGTACTTC
- TRBJ1-3 TRBV6-6 - CASSYPRGGNTIYF TGTGCCAGCAGTTACCCCAGGGGCGGAAACACCATATATTTT
once TRBJ2-5 TRBV7-6 - CASSLGGGLPLETQYF TGTGCCAGCAGCTTGGGGGGGGGCCTCCCCCTAGAGACCCAGTACTTC
- TRBJ2-2 TRBV10-2 - CASSESGFAPGELFF TGCGCCAGCAGTGAGTCGGGGTTTGCCCCCGGGGAGCTGTTTTTT
- TRBJ1-3 TRBV14 - CASSPRRDGEGNTIYF TGTGCCAGCAGCCCGCGCCGGGACGGTGAAGGAAACACCATATATTTT
- TRBJ2-3 TRBV6-1 TRBD1 CASSGDRVAQYF TGTGCCAGCAGTGGGGACAGGGTGGCGCAGTATTTT
- TRBJ2-1 TRBV28 TRBD1 CASSFTGDEQFF TGTGCCAGCAGTTTCACAGGGGATGAGCAGTTCTTC
- TRBJ2-1 TRBV9 - CASSLDSSYNEQFF TGTGCCAGCAGCCTGGATAGCTCCTACAATGAGCAGTTCTTC
- TRBJ1-2 TRBV28 - CASSLPGPNYGYTF TGTGCCAGCAGTTTGCCAGGGCCAAACTATGGCTACACCTTC
- TRBJ2-1 TRBV6-1 - CASSADGTDYNEQFF TGTGCCAGCAGTGCCGACGGGACGGATTACAATGAGCAGTTCTTC
- TRBJ2-1 TRBV27 - CASGYNEQFF TGTGCCAGCGGATACAATGAGCAGTTCTTC
- TRBJ1-2 TRBV7-2 TRBD1 CASSLDGTGRLGGYTF TGTGCCAGCAGCTTAGACGGGACAGGGAGGCTCGGAGGCTACACCTTC
- TRBJ2-7 TRBV6-4 TRBD1 CASSVGTGGTYEQYF TGTGCCAGCAGTGTCGGGACAGGGGGTACCTACGAGCAGTACTTC
- TRBJ2-5 TRBV10-1 - CASSESLAQETQYF TGCGCCAGCAGTGAGTCCTTGGCCCAAGAGACCCAGTACTTC
- TRBJ2-7 TRBV4-1 TRBD2 CASSKGLAGGNSYEQYF TGCGCCAGCAGCAAGGGACTAGCGGGAGGGAACTCCTACGAGCAGTACTTC
- TRBJ2-7 TRBV7-6 - CASSLVSAGSSSYEQYF TGTGCCAGCAGCTTAGTATCGGCAGGCTCTTCTTCCTACGAGCAGTACTTC
- TRBJ2-2 TRBV7-7 - CASSPSPEGTGELFF TGTGCCAGCAGCCCTAGTCCGGAAGGGACCGGGGAGCTGTTTTTT
- TRBJ2-2 TRBV11-2 TRBD1 CASSSGSSRGRPGELFF TGTGCCAGCAGCTCCGGCTCCTCGAGGGGGCGCCCCGGGGAGCTGTTTTTT
- TRBJ2-3 TRBV5-5 - CASSLIAADTQYF TGTGCCAGCAGCTTGATCGCTGCAGATACGCAGTATTTT
- TRBJ2-2 TRBV5-1 TRBD2 CASRALAGSNTGELFF TGCGCCAGCAGGGCCTTAGCGGGATCGAACACCGGGGAGCTGTTTTTT
once TRBJ2-2 TRBV18 - CASSPRGSGGSTGELFF TGTGCCAGCTCACCAAGGGGCTCCGGGGGATCCACCGGGGAGCTGTTTTTT
- TRBJ2-3 TRBV5-1 - CASSLAQETDTQYF TGCGCCAGCAGCTTGGCGCAGGAGACAGATACGCAGTATTTT
- TRBJ2-5 TRBV28 - CASSLQLLETQYF TGTGCCAGCAGTTTACAGTTGTTGGAGACCCAGTACTTC
- TRBJ1-4 TRBV7-9 TRBD1 CASSSTGGDEKLFF TGTGCCAGCAGCTCGACAGGGGGCGATGAAAAACTGTTTTTT
- TRBJ2-3 TRBV28 - CASRRAARPDTQYF TGTGCCAGCAGGCGGGCGGCGAGGCCAGATACGCAGTATTTT
- TRBJ2-3 TRBV10-3 TRBD2 CASSGRPDTQYF TGTGCCAGTAGCGGGAGGCCAGATACGCAGTATTTT
- TRBJ2-1 TRBV7-9 TRBD2 CASSLRGGRGDNEQFF TGTGCCAGCAGCTTACGGGGCGGGAGGGGAGACAATGAGCAGTTCTTC
- TRBJ2-7 TRBV28 - CASLMGRSSYEQYF TGTGCCAGCCTAATGGGCAGGAGCTCCTACGAGCAGTACTTC
- TRBJ2-1 TRBV5-4 - CASNPGGGRGNEQFF TGTGCCAGCAACCCTGGGGGGGGCAGGGGCAATGAGCAGTTCTTC
- TRBJ2-7 TRBV28 TRBD2 CASSPPGLGRYEQYF TGTGCCAGCAGTCCCCCGGGACTAGGTCGTTACGAGCAGTACTTC
- TRBJ2-5 TRBV21-1 - CASSKEPSGRIEETQYF TGTGCCAGCAGCAAAGAGCCTAGCGGGAGGATAGAAGAGACCCAGTACTTC
- TRBJ1-2 TRBV18 - CASSPSADLQGYTF TGTGCCAGCTCACCTTCGGCAGATCTCCAGGGCTACACCTTC
- TRBJ2-7 TRBV4-1 - CASSQVSLGRYEQYF TGCGCCAGCAGCCAAGTGAGTCTAGGGAGGTACGAGCAGTACTTC
- TRBJ2-1 TRBV25-1 - CASSEFGSGAFFF -
- TRBJ2-1 TRBV18 TRBD1 CASSPPPDRAYNNEQFF TGTGCCAGCTCACCACCTCCGGACAGGGCCTACAACAATGAGCAGTTCTTC
- TRBJ2-1 TRBV7-8 - CASSLASTAYNEQFF TGTGCCAGCAGCTTAGCGAGCACAGCTTACAATGAGCAGTTCTTC
- TRBJ2-7 TRBV30 TRBD1 CAVPKVDREYEQYF TGTGCGGTTCCGAAGGTGGACAGGGAATACGAGCAGTACTTC
- TRBJ2-7 TRBV19 - CASTSTYGRTFSYEQYF TGTGCCAGTACGAGTACATACGGGCGAACGTTCTCCTACGAGCAGTACTTC
- TRBJ2-2 TRBV9 TRBD1 CASTTGVWDTGELFF TGTGCCAGCACCACAGGGGTGTGGGACACCGGGGAGCTGTTTTTT
- TRBJ2-7 TRBV27 TRBD1 CASSLLRTGESYEQYF TGTGCCAGCAGTTTGTTACGGACAGGGGAATCCTACGAGCAGTACTTC